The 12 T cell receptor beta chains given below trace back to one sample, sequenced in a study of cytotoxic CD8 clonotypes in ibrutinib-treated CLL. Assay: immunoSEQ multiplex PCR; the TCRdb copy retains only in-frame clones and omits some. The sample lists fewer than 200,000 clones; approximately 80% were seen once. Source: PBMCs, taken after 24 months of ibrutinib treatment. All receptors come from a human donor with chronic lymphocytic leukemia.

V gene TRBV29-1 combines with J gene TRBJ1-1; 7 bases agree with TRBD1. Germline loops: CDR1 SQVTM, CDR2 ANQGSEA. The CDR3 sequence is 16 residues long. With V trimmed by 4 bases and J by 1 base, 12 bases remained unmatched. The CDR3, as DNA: TGCAGCGTTGGCACCCGGGGGGACAGTTCGAACACTGAAGCTTTCTTT. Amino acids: CSVGTRGDSSNTEAFF.

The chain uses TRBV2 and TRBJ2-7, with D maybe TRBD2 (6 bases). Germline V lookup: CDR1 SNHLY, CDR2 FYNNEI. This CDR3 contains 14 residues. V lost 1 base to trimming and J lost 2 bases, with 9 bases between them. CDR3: CASSEGGVPYEQYF. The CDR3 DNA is TGTGCCAGCAGTGAAGGGGGGGTCCCCTACGAGCAGTACTTC.

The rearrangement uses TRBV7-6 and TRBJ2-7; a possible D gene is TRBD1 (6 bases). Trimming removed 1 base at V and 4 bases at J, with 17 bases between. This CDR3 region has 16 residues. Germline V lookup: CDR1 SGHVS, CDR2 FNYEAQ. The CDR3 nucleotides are TGTGCCAGCAGCTTAGACCCCCCAGGGGCGCGTTACGAGCAGTACTTC. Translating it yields CASSLDPPGARYEQYF.

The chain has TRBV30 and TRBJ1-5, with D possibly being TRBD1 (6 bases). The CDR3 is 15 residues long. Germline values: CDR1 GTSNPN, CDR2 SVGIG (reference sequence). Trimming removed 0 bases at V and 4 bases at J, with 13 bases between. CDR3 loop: CAWSVWGRRNQPQHF. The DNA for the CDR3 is TGTGCCTGGAGTGTATGGGGGCGTCGTAATCAGCCCCAGCATTTT.

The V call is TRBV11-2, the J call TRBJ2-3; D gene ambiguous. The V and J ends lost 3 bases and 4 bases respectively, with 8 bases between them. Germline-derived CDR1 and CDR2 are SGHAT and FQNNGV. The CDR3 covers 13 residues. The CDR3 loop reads CASSFPGPDTQYF. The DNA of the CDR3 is TGTGCCAGCAGCTTTCCGGGCCCAGATACGCAGTATTTT. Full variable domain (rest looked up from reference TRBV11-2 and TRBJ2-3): EAGVAQSPRYKIIEKRQSVAFWCNPISGHATLYWYQQILGQGPKLLIQFQNNGVVDDSQLPKDRFSAERLKGVDSTLKIQPAKLEDSAVYLCASSFPGPDTQYFGPGTRLTVL.

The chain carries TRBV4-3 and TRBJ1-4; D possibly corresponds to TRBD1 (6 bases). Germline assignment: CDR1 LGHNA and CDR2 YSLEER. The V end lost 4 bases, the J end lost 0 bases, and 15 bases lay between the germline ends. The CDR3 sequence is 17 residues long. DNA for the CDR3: TGCGCCAGCAGCCGAACAGGGCGGGTTGCAACTAATGAAAAACTGTTTTTT. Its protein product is CASSRTGRVATNEKLFF.

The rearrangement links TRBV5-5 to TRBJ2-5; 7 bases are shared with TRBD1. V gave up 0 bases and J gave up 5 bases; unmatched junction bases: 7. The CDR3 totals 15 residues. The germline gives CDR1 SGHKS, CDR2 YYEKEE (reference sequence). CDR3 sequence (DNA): TGTGCCAGCAGCTTGGCAACCCCGGGACAGGAGACCCAGTACTTC. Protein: CASSLATPGQETQYF.

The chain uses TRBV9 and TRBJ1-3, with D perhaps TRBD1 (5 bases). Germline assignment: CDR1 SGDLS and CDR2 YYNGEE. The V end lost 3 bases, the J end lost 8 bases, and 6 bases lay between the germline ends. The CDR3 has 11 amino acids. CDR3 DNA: TGTGCCAGCAGCGGCAGGGACACCATATATTTT. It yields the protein CASSGRDTIYF.

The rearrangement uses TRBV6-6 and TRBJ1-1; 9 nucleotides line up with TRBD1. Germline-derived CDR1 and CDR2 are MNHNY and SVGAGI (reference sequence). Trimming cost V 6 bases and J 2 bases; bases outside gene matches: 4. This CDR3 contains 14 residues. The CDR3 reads CASRLGQGNTEAFF. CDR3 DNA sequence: TGTGCCAGCAGGCTGGGACAGGGAAACACTGAAGCTTTCTTT.

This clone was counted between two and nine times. CDR3 sequence (DNA): TGTGCCAGCAGCTTAGTCCCCACAAACACCGGGGAGCTGTTTTTT. Translating gives CASSLVPTNTGELFF. The gene calls are TRBV11-2 and TRBJ2-2; D not certain. CDR1 is SGHAT, CDR2 FQNNGV, per germline. The CDR3 has 15 residues. The ends were cut back, 1 base at V and 2 bases at J, with 8 bases in the middle.

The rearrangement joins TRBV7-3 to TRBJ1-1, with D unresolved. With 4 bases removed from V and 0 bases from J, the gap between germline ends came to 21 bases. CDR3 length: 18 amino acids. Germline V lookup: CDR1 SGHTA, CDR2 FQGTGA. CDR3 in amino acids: CASSSTHTLGRMNTEAFF. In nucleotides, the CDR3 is TGTGCCAGCAGCTCAACCCACACCCTCGGGAGAATGAACACTGAAGCTTTCTTT.

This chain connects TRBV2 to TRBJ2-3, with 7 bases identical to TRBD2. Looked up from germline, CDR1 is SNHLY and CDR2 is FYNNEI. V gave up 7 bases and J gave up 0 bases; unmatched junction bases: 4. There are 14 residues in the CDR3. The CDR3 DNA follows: TGTGCCAGCAAGGCGGGGGTTAGCACAGATACGCAGTATTTT. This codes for CASKAGVSTDTQYF.